Below, 2 T cell receptor beta chains from the same sample are listed, as sequenced in a study of shared clonotypes between healthy human individuals. Assay used: immunoSEQ multiplex PCR; TCRdb lists only in-frame clones, some missing. Of around 1 million clones in the sample, around three quarters were seen once. Sequencing was performed on memory CD4+ T cells sorted from blood. Regarding subset: CD45RA-negative fraction. Source of these receptors: a man aged 18 to 30 in good health.

This clone was seen a single time. CDR3 sequence (DNA): TGTGCCAGCAGTGCGTCTCCCCACACAGATACGCAGTATTTT. It is translated as CASSASPHTDTQYF. The chain uses TRBV6-4 and TRBJ2-3; D is unclear. The germline V gene has CDR1 MRHNA and CDR2 SNTAGT. The V and J ends lost 4 bases and 2 bases respectively, with 10 bases between them. The CDR3 runs 14 residues.

J is TRBJ2-3 and V is TRBV6-1, with D perhaps TRBD2 (6 bases). The V gene's germline CDR1 is MNHNS and CDR2 SASEGT. The CDR3 runs to 15 residues. Trimming took 8 bases from V and 3 from J, leaving 18 bases between them. CDR3: CASRLGGGITDTQYF. In nucleotides, the CDR3 is TGTGCCAGCCGGTTAGGTGGGGGGATTACAGATACGCAGTATTTT.